This T cell receptor (beta chain) was captured by sequencing in a study of blood T cell repertoires in COVID-19. On the study more broadly: T cells, B-cell-depleted T cells, or PBMCs supplied cDNA or gDNA.

Assay: immunoSEQ multiplex PCR; the TCRdb copy retains only in-frame clones and omits some. The data hold about 130,000 clones, with more than 75% observed a single time. CDR1 is LNHNV, CDR2 YYDKDF, per germline (reference sequence). With 5 bases removed from V and 0 bases from J, the gap between germline ends came to 8 bases. The CDR3 has 15 amino acids. The TCR comes from a man between 60 and 75 years old who had recovered from COVID-19. Material: peripheral blood. J is TRBJ2-6 and V is TRBV15, with D possibly being TRBD1 (5 bases). The CDR3 protein is CATSPDSSGANVLTF. The CDR3 DNA reads as TGTGCCACCAGCCCTGACAGCTCTGGGGCCAACGTCCTGACTTTC.